The rows below give T cell receptor beta chains drawn from one sample of a study of CD8+ T cells in alopecia areata. The data were produced by immunoSEQ multiplex PCR, yet TCRdb's version contains in-frame clones alone and is incomplete. The sample contains roughly 60,000 clones, about 40% of which appear only once. Sequenced: NKG2D-low CD8+ T cells sorted from blood. The receptors were gathered from a human donor with alopecia areata. CDR3s include the opening cysteine and the closing phenylalanine or tryptophan. A D gene is named only where the DNA matches it firmly. The listing skips clone size in some rows; elsewhere it reads once, few, many or a size class.

TRBJ1-1,few,TRBV10-3,-,CAISESEGYTEAFF,TGTGCCATCAGTGAGTCGGAAGGGTACACTGAAGCTTTCTTT
TRBJ2-7,many,TRBV7-7,-,CASSLADGDHEQYF,TGTGCTAGCAGCTTAGCGGATGGGGACCACGAGCAGTACTTC
TRBJ2-4,-,TRBV19,-,CASGAVGAKNIQYF,TGTGCCAGTGGGGCAGTGGGAGCCAAAAACATTCAGTACTTC
TRBJ2-7,-,TRBV6-6,TRBD1,CASSQTGNGYEQYF,TGTGCCAGCAGCCAGACAGGGAACGGTTACGAGCAGTACTTC
TRBJ2-7,-,TRBV13,-,CASSSPGRSYEQYF,TGTGCCAGCAGCTCACCGGGACGGTCCTACGAGCAGTACTTC
TRBJ2-3,-,TRBV7-8,TRBD2,CASRPNPGLAGGKDTQYF,TGTGCCAGCAGGCCAAATCCGGGACTAGCGGGAGGAAAAGATACGCAGTATTTT
TRBJ1-5,few,TRBV21-1,-,CASSKWKDQPQHF,TGTGCCAGCAGCAAATGGAAGGATCAGCCCCAGCATTTT
TRBJ2-1,-,TRBV2,-,CASLTGPEQFF,TGTGCCAGTCTCACAGGGCCAGAGCAGTTCTTC
TRBJ1-2,-,TRBV9,-,CASSSATGSDYGYTF,TGTGCCAGCAGCTCGGCGACAGGAAGCGACTATGGCTACACCTTC
TRBJ2-7,-,TRBV4-1,-,CASSPQVTSYEQYF,TGCGCCAGCAGCCCGCAGGTCACCTCCTACGAGCAGTACTTC
TRBJ2-7,-,TRBV30,-,CAWSVLGNEQYF,TGTGCCTGGAGTGTTTTAGGGAACGAGCAGTACTTC
TRBJ2-7,-,TRBV4-2,-,CASSQEDIYEQYF,TGTGCCAGCAGCCAAGAAGACATCTACGAGCAGTACTTC
TRBJ2-7,-,TRBV19,-,CASSIVQGFNEQYF,TGTGCCAGTAGTATAGTCCAAGGGTTTAACGAGCAGTACTTC
TRBJ2-6,-,TRBV7-9,TRBD1,CASSPGQGSSGANVLTF,TGTGCCAGCAGCCCGGGACAGGGGAGCTCTGGGGCCAACGTCCTGACTTTC
TRBJ2-5,-,TRBV2,TRBD1,CASSDWTGSGETQYF,TGTGCCAGCAGCGACTGGACAGGGAGCGGGGAGACCCAGTACTTC
TRBJ1-5,-,TRBV25-1,-,CASSRAGDQPQHF,TGTGCCAGCAGTAGGGCAGGGGATCAGCCCCAGCATTTT
TRBJ2-4,medium-sized,TRBV7-9,TRBD1,CASSSGTEKNIQYF,TGTGCCAGCAGCTCCGGGACAGAGAAAAACATTCAGTACTTC
TRBJ2-5,few,TRBV13,-,CASSYSLGHNQETQYF,TGTGCCAGCAGTTACTCGTTGGGACATAACCAAGAGACCCAGTACTTC
TRBJ2-2,-,TRBV5-1,-,CASSLGVAVIANTGELFF,TGCGCCAGCAGCTTGGGAGTGGCGGTTATCGCGAACACCGGGGAGCTGTTTTTT
TRBJ1-1,few,TRBV14,-,CASTQYVNTEAFF,TGTGCCAGCACCCAATACGTTAACACTGAAGCTTTCTTT
TRBJ2-7,-,TRBV4-3,-,CASSQGRAGTYEQYF,TGCGCCAGCAGCCAGGGCCGTGCAGGGACCTACGAGCAGTACTTC